This T cell receptor beta chain was sequenced in a study of T cell changes during pregnancy in multiple sclerosis (dated by TCRdb to the late 2010s). At the level of the whole study: Changes in the T cell repertoire over the course of pregnancy were examined in this study in women with multiple sclerosis.

The library was prepared using the immunoSEQ multiplex PCR assay. Entries here come from immuneACCESS through TCRdb and include only in-frame sequences with V and J called. Some clones fail to appear in such tables; in the studies checked, an unresolved V gene covers under half of the shortfall, and the cause of the remainder is unknown. The sample has around 95,000 clones on record, 90% to 95% of them singletons. The ten largest make up 1.5% to 2% of the sample. With regard to this clone: Which antigen it targets is not known. No base quality values were provided; no much bigger clone lies one nucleotide off.

Measured from the cysteine to the phenylalanine, the CDR3 is 18 residues long. Only the CDR3 portion is preserved as DNA: 54 bases, with reading frame beginning at the first base. In the germline V gene, CDR1 corresponds to MDHEN and CDR2 to SYDVKM. For this chain, trimming is 2 bases at the V end and 7 bases at the J end, and the number of junction bases without a gene match is 17. Here the chain combines TRBV28 and TRBJ2-1; 7 bases in between match TRBD2. This sequence originates from a female donor in good health, enrolled as a control in a pregnancy study. The sample consisted of peripheral blood, taken after pregnancy. For the CDR3, the sequence is CASSLRGTSDLLRNEQFF. The nucleotide sequence is given as TGTGCCAGCAGTTTAAGGGGAACTAGCGACCTCCTACGTAATGAGCAGTTCTTC.